The source of this TCR beta chain is a study of cytomegalovirus exposure and HLA in healthy donors. In regard to this clone: The antigen is undetermined.

V lost 5 bases and J lost 6, with 13 bases in between. Per the germline V gene, CDR1 is MNHEY and CDR2 is SVGAGI. CDR3 length equals 13 residues. Among the roughly 120 subjects of the validation cohort, separate from the approximately 670-subject first cohort, were the donors. Produced via immunoSEQ multiplex PCR; TCRdb's table is partial and in-frame only. The sample records 120,000 or so clones, approximately 89% being singletons. Findings of the study overall: There were three CMV-associated chains whose specificity for CMV antigens was confirmed in vitro.

The chain joins TRBV6-5 to TRBJ2-5, with a weak D call TRBD2 (6 bases). The sequence came from a woman aged 18 to 35 in good health and CMV-seronegative. Sample: PBMCs. The CDR3 protein is CASSRPGGKTQYF. The CDR3 nucleotides are TGTGCCAGCAGTAGGCCCGGGGGAAAGACCCAGTACTTC.